This T cell receptor beta chain was captured in a study of blood T cell repertoires in COVID-19. For the study at large: The United States, Italy and Spain supplied acute and convalescent COVID-19 samples. T cells, B-cell-depleted T cells, or PBMCs supplied cDNA or gDNA.

Sequencing used immunoSEQ multiplex PCR; TCRdb keeps in-frame clones, though not all of them. The sample contains about 81,000 clones, more than 75% of which appear only once. V gave up 2 bases and J gave up 4 bases; unmatched junction bases: 11. CDR3 size: 18 residues. Germline lookup yields CDR1 MNHEY and CDR2 SVGEGT. This sequence joins TRBV6-2 or TRBV6-3 and TRBJ2-6, with 7 positions matching TRBD2. This receptor was taken from a human donor in a cohort sampled during active COVID-19. The sample consisted of peripheral blood. The CDR3 coding sequence is TGTGCCAGCAGTTACCCGAGCGGGGATCCTCTCGGGGCCAACGTCCTGACTTTC. This codes for CASSYPSGDPLGANVLTF.